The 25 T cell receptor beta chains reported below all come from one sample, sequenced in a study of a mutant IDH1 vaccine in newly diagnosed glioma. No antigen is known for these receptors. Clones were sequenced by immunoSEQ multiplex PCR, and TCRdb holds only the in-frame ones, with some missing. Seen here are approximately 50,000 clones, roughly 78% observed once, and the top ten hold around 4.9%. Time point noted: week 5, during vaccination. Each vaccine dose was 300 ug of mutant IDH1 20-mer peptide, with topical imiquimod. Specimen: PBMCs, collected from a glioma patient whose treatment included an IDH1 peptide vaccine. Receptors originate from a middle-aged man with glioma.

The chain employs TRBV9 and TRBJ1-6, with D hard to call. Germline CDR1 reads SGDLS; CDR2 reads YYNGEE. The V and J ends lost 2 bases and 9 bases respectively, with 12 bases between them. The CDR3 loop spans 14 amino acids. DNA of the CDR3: TGTGCCAGCAGCGTGGATCGGGGTAGTTCACCCCTCCACTTT. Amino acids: CASSVDRGSSPLHF.

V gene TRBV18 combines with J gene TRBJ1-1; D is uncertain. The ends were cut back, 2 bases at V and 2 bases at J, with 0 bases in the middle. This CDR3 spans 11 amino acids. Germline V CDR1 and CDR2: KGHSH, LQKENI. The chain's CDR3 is CASSPNTEAFF. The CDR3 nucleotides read TGTGCCAGCTCACCAAACACTGAAGCTTTCTTT.

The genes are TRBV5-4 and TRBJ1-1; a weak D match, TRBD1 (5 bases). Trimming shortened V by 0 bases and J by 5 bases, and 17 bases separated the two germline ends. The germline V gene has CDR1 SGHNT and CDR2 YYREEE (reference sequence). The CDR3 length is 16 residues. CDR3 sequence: CASSLGGPGLRTEAFF. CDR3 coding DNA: TGTGCCAGCAGCTTGGGGGGTCCAGGGTTGAGGACTGAAGCTTTCTTT.

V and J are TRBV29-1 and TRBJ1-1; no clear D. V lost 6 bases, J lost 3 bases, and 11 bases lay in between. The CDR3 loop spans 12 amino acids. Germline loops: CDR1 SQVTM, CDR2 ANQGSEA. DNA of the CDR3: TGCAGCGTGAGGACGCTTGACACTGAAGCTTTCTTT. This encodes CSVRTLDTEAFF. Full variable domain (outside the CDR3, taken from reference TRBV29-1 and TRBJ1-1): SAVISQKPSRDICQRGTSLTIQCQVDSQVTMMFWYRQQPGQSLTLIATANQGSEATYESGFVIDKFPISRPNLTFSTLTVSNMSPEDSSIYLCSVRTLDTEAFFGQGTRLTVV.

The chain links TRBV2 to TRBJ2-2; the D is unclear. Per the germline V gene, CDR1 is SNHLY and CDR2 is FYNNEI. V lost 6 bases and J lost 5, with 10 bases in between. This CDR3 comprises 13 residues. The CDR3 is CASRTYGTGELFF. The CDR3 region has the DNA TGTGCCAGCAGGACCTACGGGACCGGGGAGCTGTTTTTT.

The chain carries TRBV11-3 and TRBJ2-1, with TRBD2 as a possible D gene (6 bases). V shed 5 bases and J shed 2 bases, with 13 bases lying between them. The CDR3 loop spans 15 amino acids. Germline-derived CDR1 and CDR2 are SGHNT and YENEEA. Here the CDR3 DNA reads TGTGCCAGCAGCGCGCGACTAGGCCCCTACAATGAGCAGTTCTTC. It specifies CASSARLGPYNEQFF.

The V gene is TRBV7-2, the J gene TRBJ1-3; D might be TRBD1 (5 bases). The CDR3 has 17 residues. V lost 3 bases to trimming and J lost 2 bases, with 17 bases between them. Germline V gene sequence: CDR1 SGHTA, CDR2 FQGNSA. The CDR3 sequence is CASSFQVERGPGNTIYF. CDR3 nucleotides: TGTGCCAGCAGCTTCCAGGTCGAGAGGGGCCCTGGAAACACCATATATTTT.

CDR3 sequence (DNA): TGTGCCAGCAGCTTAAAAAGGGGGACGGGTAATTCACCCCTCCACTTT. It codes for CASSLKRGTGNSPLHF. This rearrangement joins TRBV7-8 to TRBJ1-6; weak D call: TRBD1 (6 bases). V lost 2 bases to trimming and J lost 6 bases, with 14 bases between them. There are 16 residues in the CDR3. In germline, CDR1 is SGHVS, CDR2 FQNEAQ. Variable domain in full (rest from reference TRBV7-8 and TRBJ1-6): GAGVSQSPRYKVAKRGQDVALRCDPISGHVSLFWYQQALGQGPEFLTYFQNEAQLDKSGLPSDRFFAERPEGSVSTLKIQRTQQEDSAVYLCASSLKRGTGNSPLHFGNGTRLTVT.

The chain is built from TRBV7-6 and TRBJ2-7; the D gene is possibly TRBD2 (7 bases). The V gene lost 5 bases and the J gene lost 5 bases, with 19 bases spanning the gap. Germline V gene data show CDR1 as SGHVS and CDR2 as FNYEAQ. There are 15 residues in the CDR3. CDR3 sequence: CASSPLLGGAHEQYF. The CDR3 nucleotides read TGTGCCAGCAGCCCCCTTCTGGGGGGGGCACACGAGCAGTACTTC.

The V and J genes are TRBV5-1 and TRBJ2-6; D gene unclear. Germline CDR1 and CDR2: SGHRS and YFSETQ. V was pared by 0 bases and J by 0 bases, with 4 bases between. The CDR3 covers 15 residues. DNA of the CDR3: TGCGCCAGCAGCTTGGTACCCTCTGGGGCCAACGTCCTGACTTTC. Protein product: CASSLVPSGANVLTF.

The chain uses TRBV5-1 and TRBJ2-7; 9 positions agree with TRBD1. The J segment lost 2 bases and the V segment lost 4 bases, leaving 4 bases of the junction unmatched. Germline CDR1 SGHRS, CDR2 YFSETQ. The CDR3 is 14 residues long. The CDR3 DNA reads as TGCGCCAGCAGCACTGGACAGGGGACCTACGAGCAGTACTTC. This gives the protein CASSTGQGTYEQYF.

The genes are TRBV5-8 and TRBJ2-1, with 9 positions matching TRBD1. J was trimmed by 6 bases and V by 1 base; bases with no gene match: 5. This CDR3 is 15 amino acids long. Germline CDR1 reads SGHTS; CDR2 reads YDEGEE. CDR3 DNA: TGTGCCAGCAGCTTGCGGGGGACAGGGATCAATGAGCAGTTCTTC. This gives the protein CASSLRGTGINEQFF.

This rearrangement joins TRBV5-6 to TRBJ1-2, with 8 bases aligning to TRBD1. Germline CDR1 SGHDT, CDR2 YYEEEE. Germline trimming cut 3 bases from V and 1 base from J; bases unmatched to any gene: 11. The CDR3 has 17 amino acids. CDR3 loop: CASSWGTGVPLNYGYTF. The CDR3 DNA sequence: TGTGCCAGCAGCTGGGGGACAGGAGTCCCTCTTAACTATGGCTACACCTTC.

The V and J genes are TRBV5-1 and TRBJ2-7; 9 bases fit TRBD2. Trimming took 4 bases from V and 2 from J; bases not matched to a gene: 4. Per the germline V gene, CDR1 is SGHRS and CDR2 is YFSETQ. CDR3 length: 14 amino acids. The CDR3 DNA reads TGCGCCAGCAGCGCCTCTAGCGGGGCCTACGAGCAGTACTTC. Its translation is CASSASSGAYEQYF.

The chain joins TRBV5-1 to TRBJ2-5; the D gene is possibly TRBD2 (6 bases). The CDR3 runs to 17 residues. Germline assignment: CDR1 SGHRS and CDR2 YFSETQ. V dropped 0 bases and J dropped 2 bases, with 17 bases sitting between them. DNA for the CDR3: TGCGCCAGCAGCTTGGCCCTTGGGGGGATTTTTCAAGAGACCCAGTACTTC. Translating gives CASSLALGGIFQETQYF.

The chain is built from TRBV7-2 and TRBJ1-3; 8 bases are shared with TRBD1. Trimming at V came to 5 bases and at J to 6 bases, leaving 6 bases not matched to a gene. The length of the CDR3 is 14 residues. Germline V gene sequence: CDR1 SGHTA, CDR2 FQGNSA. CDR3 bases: TGTGCCAGCAGCCCGACAGGGGCGAAAAACACCATATATTTT. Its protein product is CASSPTGAKNTIYF.

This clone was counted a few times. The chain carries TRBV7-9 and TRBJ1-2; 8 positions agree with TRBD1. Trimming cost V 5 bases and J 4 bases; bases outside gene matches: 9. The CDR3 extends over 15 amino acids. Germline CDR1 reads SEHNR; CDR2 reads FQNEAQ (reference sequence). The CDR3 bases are TGTGCCAGCAGCCCCTCCCAGGGGGCGAGCTATGGCTACACCTTC. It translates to CASSPSQGASYGYTF.

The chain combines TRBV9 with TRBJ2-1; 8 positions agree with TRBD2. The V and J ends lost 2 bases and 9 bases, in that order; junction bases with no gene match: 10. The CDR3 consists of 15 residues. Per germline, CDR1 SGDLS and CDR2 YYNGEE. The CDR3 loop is CASSVNLAGQGEQFF. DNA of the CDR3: TGTGCCAGCAGCGTCAATCTAGCGGGTCAGGGTGAGCAGTTCTTC.

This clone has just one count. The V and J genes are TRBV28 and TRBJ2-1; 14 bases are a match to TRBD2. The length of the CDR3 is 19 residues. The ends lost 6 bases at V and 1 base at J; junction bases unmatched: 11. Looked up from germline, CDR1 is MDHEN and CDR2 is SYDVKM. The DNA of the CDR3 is TGTGCCAGCAGCTCTGGACTAGCGGGGGGCCAGGGGTCCTACAATGAGCAGTTCTTC. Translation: CASSSGLAGGQGSYNEQFF.

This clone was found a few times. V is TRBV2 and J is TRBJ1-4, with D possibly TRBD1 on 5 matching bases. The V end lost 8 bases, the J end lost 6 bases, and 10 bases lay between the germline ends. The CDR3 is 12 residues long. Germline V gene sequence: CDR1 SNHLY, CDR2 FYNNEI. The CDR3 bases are TGTGCCAGCGGGGCAGGGTATGAAAAACTGTTTTTT. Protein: CASGAGYEKLFF.

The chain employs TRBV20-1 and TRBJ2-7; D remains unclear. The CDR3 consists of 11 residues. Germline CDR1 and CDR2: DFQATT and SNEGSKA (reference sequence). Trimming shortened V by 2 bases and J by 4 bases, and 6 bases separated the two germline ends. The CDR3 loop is CSARIGYEQYF. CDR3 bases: TGCAGTGCTAGAATCGGGTACGAGCAGTACTTC.

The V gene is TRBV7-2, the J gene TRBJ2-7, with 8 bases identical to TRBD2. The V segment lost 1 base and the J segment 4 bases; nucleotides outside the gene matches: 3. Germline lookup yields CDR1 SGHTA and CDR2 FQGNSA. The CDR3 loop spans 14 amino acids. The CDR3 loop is CASSLDRGGYEQYF. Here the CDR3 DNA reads TGTGCCAGCAGCTTAGATCGGGGGGGGTACGAGCAGTACTTC.

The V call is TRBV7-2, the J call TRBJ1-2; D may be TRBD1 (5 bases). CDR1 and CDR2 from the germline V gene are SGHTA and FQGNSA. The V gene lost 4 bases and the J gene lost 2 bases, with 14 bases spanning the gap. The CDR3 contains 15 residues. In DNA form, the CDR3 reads TGTGCCAGCAGCTACAACACGGGGGAGAACTATGGCTACACCTTC. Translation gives CASSYNTGENYGYTF.

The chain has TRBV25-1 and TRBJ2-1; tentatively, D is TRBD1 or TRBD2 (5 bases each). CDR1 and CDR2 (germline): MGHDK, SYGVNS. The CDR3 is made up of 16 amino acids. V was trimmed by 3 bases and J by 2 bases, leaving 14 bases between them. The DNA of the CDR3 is TGTGCCAGCAGTGATGGGACCCCCCCTCCCTACAATGAGCAGTTCTTC. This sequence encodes CASSDGTPPPYNEQFF.

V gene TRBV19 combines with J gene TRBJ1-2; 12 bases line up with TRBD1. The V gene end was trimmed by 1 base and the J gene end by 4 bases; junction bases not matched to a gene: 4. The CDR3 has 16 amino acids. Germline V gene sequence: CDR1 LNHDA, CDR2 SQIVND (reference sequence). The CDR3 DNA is TGTGCCAGTAGTATAGCGGGACAGGGGGCCGGCTATGGCTACACCTTC. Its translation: CASSIAGQGAGYGYTF.